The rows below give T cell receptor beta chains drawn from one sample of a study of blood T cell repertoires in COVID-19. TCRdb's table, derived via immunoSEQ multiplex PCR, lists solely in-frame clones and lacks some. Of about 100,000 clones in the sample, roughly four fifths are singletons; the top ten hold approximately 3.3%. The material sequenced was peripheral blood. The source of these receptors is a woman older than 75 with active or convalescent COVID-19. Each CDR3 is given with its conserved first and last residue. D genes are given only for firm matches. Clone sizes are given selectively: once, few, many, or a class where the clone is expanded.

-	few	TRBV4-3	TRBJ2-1	CASSQARTDHNEQFF	TGCGCCAGCAGCCAAGCACGGACTGATCACAATGAGCAGTTCTTC
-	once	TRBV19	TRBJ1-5	CASSIYQGMQPQHF	TGTGCCAGTAGTATATACCAGGGTATGCAGCCCCAGCATTTT
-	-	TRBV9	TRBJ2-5	CASSVGEHPETQYF	TGTGCCAGCAGCGTAGGGGAGCATCCAGAGACCCAGTACTTC
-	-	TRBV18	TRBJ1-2	CASSPQGPGSLTYGYTF	TGTGCCAGCTCACCACAGGGTCCGGGAAGCCTGACTTATGGCTACACCTTC
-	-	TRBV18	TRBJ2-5	CASSSQETQYF	TGTGCCAGCTCCTCCCAAGAGACCCAGTACTTC
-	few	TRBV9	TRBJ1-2	CASSVDSRAGGYTF	TGTGCCAGCAGCGTAGATAGCAGGGCTGGCGGCTACACCTTC
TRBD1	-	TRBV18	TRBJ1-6	CASSLDRDNSPLHF	TGTGCCAGCTCACTCGACAGGGATAATTCACCCCTCCACTTT
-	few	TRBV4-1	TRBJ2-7	CASSRGPTGSSYEQYF	TGCGCCAGCAGCCGAGGCCCAACAGGGAGCTCCTACGAGCAGTACTTC
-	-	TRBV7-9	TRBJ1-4	CASSPTGGAGEKLFF	TGTGCCAGCAGCCCCACGGGTGGGGCGGGGGAAAAACTGTTTTTT
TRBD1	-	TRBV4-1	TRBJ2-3	CASSQATGGGADTQYF	TGCGCCAGCAGCCAAGCGACAGGGGGAGGTGCAGATACGCAGTATTTT
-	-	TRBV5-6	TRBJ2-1	CASSFSSNEQFF	TGTGCCAGCAGCTTCTCTAGCAATGAGCAGTTCTTC
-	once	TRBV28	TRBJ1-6	CASIPMDLRGNSPLHF	TGTGCCAGCATTCCAATGGACCTTCGGGGTAATTCACCCCTCCACTTT
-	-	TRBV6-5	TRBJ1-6	CASSSTGNSPLHF	TGTGCCAGCAGTAGTACAGGGAATTCACCCCTCCACTTT
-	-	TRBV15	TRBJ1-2	CATSRGGSNYGYTF	TGTGCCACCAGCAGAGGGGGCTCTAACTATGGCTACACCTTC